The clone carrying this T cell receptor (beta chain) was detected a few times. Its antigen is unknown. This entry comes from a study of T cells in Graves' hyperthyroidism and ophthalmopathy. Whole-study context: Initial diagnosis, before any treatment, was when peripheral blood was collected.

RNA transcripts yielded amplified TCR beta CDR3 regions. Primed by the HTBI set, a first-round RT-PCR was run on the TCR CDR3. TCRdb ran MiXCR on the multiplex PCR reads and lists one entry per CDR3 protein. Altogether fewer than 500,000 distinct CDR3 sequences are present, 14% to 15% being singletons, with the ten largest covering over 10%. Germline trimming cut 3 bases from V and 7 bases from J; bases unmatched to any gene: 9. In germline, CDR1 is SGHTA, CDR2 FQGNSA. CDR3 length equals 15 residues. Study outcomes and limitations: The blood repertoire included most of the expanded thyroid clonotypes above 0.001. Ophthalmopathy got predicted by the model a median approximately six months before its onset.

The specimen sequenced was blood. The rearrangement joins TRBV7-2 to TRBJ1-1; 9 bases match TRBD1. The TCR originated in a man younger than 35 with Graves' ophthalmopathy. CDR3 nucleotides: TGTGCCAGCAGCTTCACCGGGACAGGGCTAGTTGAAGCTTTCTTT. It is translated as CASSFTGTGLVEAFF.